The next 15 T cell receptor beta chains were all read from a single sample in a study of cytomegalovirus exposure and HLA in healthy donors. The primer mix had 60 Vbeta and 13 Jbeta primers. Libraries were prepared by immunoSEQ multiplex PCR; TCRdb keeps only in-frame clonotypes and omits some of them. The table includes roughly 180,000 clones, approximately 71% detected once. The sample consisted of PBMCs. The receptors here all came from a woman between 40 and 50 years old in good health and CMV-seropositive.

The chain combines TRBV5-1 with TRBJ2-1; TRBD2 agrees at 9 bases. CDR1 is SGHRS, CDR2 YFSETQ, per germline. The CDR3 has 17 amino acids. V gave up 5 bases and J gave up 4 bases; unmatched junction bases: 13. CDR3 amino acids: CASSKRAGGGGYNEQFF. CDR3 in DNA: TGCGCCAGCAGTAAAAGAGCGGGAGGAGGAGGATACAATGAGCAGTTCTTC. Using reference TRBV5-1 and TRBJ2-1 for the parts outside the CDR3, the full variable domain is KAGVTQTPRYLIKTRGQQVTLSCSPISGHRSVSWYQQTPGQGLQFLFEYFSETQRNKGNFPGRFSGRQFSNSRSEMNVSTLELGDSALYLCASSKRAGGGGYNEQFFGPGTRLTVL.

The chain recombines TRBV5-1 with TRBJ2-3, with 10 bases identical to TRBD2. CDR3 size: 16 residues. V trimming: 4 bases; J trimming: 4 bases; junction bases outside the gene matches: 9. The germline V gene encodes CDR1 SGHRS and CDR2 YFSETQ. The CDR3 DNA sequence: TGCGCCAGCAGCCGTTCCCTAGCGGGAGTTTCAGATACGCAGTATTTT. Translation gives CASSRSLAGVSDTQYF. The entire variable domain, with the rest obtained from reference TRBV5-1 and TRBJ2-3, is as follows: KAGVTQTPRYLIKTRGQQVTLSCSPISGHRSVSWYQQTPGQGLQFLFEYFSETQRNKGNFPGRFSGRQFSNSRSEMNVSTLELGDSALYLCASSRSLAGVSDTQYFGPGTRLTVL.

This chain joins TRBV4-2 and TRBJ2-7; TRBD2 might be the D (5 bases). Trimming took off 0 bases at V and 1 base at J, with 7 bases between the two ends. From germline, CDR1 is LGHNA and CDR2 YNFKEQ. This CDR3 is 14 amino acids long. The CDR3 here is CASSQDRGSYEQYF. The DNA of the CDR3 is TGTGCCAGCAGCCAAGATCGGGGTTCCTACGAGCAGTACTTC.

This clone was seen a handful of times. This sequence joins TRBV9 and TRBJ1-1, with D tentatively TRBD1 (6 bases). The CDR3 loop spans 14 amino acids. The germline gives CDR1 SGDLS, CDR2 YYNGEE. V was pared by 4 bases and J by 4 bases, with 14 bases between. The chain's CDR3 is CASSFQGLSTEAFF. The CDR3 nucleotides are TGTGCCAGCAGCTTCCAGGGGTTGAGCACTGAAGCTTTCTTT. Complete variable domain (other parts from reference TRBV9 and TRBJ1-1): DSGVTQTPKHLITATGQRVTLRCSPRSGDLSVYWYQQSLDQGLQFLIQYYNGEERAKGNILERFSAQQFPDLHSELNLSSLELGDSALYFCASSFQGLSTEAFFGQGTRLTVV.

The rearrangement links TRBV5-1 to TRBJ1-3; possible D gene TRBD1, 6 bases. Trimming took 1 base from V and 0 from J, leaving 11 bases between them. The germline gives CDR1 SGHRS, CDR2 YFSETQ. The CDR3 has 16 residues. The CDR3 loop is CASSLLQGNSGNTIYF. Here the CDR3 DNA reads TGCGCCAGCAGCTTGCTACAGGGAAACTCTGGAAACACCATATATTTT.

The chain recombines TRBV6-5 with TRBJ1-2; D possibly corresponds to TRBD1 (5 bases). This CDR3 is built from 13 residues. The germline gives CDR1 MNHEY, CDR2 SVGAGI. Trimming took 5 bases from V and 8 from J, leaving 15 bases between them. CDR3 nucleotides: TGTGCCAGCAGTGCTAACCGCGGACAAGGCTACACCTTC. It specifies CASSANRGQGYTF.

The J gene is TRBJ1-5, the V gene TRBV4-2, with D maybe TRBD1 (5 bases). Germline V gene sequence: CDR1 LGHNA, CDR2 YNFKEQ. The CDR3 length is 16 residues. Trimming stripped 0 bases from V and 5 bases from J, with 14 bases between. The chain's CDR3 is CASSQDPDSGYQPQHF. Here the CDR3 DNA reads TGTGCCAGCAGCCAAGATCCCGACAGTGGATATCAGCCCCAGCATTTT.

The chain is built from TRBV21-1 and TRBJ2-7; the table's D call, TRBD2, was not checked against the DNA. TRBV21-1 is marked as a pseudogene. CDR3 length equals 16 residues. The CDR3 DNA follows: TGTGCCAGCAGCGCGCGGGACCTCCCCTGCCCCTACGAGCAGTACTTC. The encoded protein is CASSARDLPCPYEQYF.

The genes are TRBV28 and TRBJ2-1, with TRBD1 matching over 10 bases. This CDR3 has 16 residues. V shed 2 bases, J shed 3 bases, and the junction held 4 bases outside the gene matches. Per germline, CDR1 MDHEN and CDR2 SYDVKM. The CDR3: CASSLDRGRIYNEQFF. CDR3 coding DNA: TGTGCCAGCAGTTTAGACAGGGGGCGAATCTACAATGAGCAGTTCTTC.

The chain recombines TRBV14 with TRBJ1-1; 9 bases are shared with TRBD1. The V segment lost 4 bases and the J segment 1 base; nucleotides outside the gene matches: 7. Germline V gene lookup returns CDR1 SGHDN and CDR2 FVKESK. The CDR3 length is 16 residues. In DNA form, the CDR3 reads TGTGCCAGCAGCCCACAGTGGGGACAGGGGAACACTGAAGCTTTCTTT. This sequence encodes CASSPQWGQGNTEAFF.

V gene TRBV7-2 combines with J gene TRBJ2-5; D possibly corresponds to TRBD2 (6 bases). The CDR3 runs 16 residues. From germline, CDR1 is SGHTA and CDR2 FQGNSA. V gave up 1 base and J gave up 5 bases, with 17 bases separating them. The CDR3 sequence: CASSLEVRRAGETQYF. The CDR3 region has the DNA TGTGCCAGCAGCTTAGAGGTGCGGAGGGCCGGGGAGACCCAGTACTTC.

The chain carries TRBV29-1 and TRBJ1-2; 8 bases agree with TRBD1. Germline CDR1 is SQVTM and CDR2 is ANQGSEA. V lost 1 base to trimming and J lost 6 bases; unmatched junction nucleotides: 4. The CDR3 sequence is 13 residues long. CDR3 DNA sequence: TGCAGCGTTGAAGGGAACAGGGGGAATGGCTACACCTTC. Its translation is CSVEGNRGNGYTF.

A few counts support this clone. The chain carries TRBV19 and TRBJ2-7; weak D call: TRBD2 (7 bases). The CDR3 is 15 amino acids. V gave up 7 bases and J gave up 0 bases, with 16 bases separating them. The germline CDR1 and CDR2 sequences are LNHDA and SQIVND (reference sequence). The CDR3 DNA follows: TGTGCCAGTATTGGTCGCGGGGGCAACTCCTACGAGCAGTACTTC. Its protein product is CASIGRGGNSYEQYF.

The chain has TRBV7-3 and TRBJ1-1; D is uncertain. Per the germline V gene, CDR1 is SGHTA and CDR2 is FQGTGA. This CDR3 comprises 13 residues. Trimming removed 5 bases from V and 1 base from J, with 8 bases in between. CDR3 region: CASSRSRNTEAFF. The CDR3 DNA is TGTGCCAGCAGCAGGAGTAGGAACACTGAAGCTTTCTTT.

V usage is TRBV5-8 and J usage is TRBJ2-5, with 7 bases lining up with TRBD1. The DNA end lines up better with TRBJ2-7; the J call may be wrong. Germline CDR1 and CDR2: SGHTS and YDEGEE. This CDR3 is built from 15 residues. The CDR3 is CASSPGDRVIYEQYF. In DNA, the CDR3 is TGTGCCAGCAGCCCGGGCGACAGGGTGATCTACGAGCAGTACTTC.